The 15 T cell receptor beta chains in this list originate from one sample, sequenced in a study of blood T cell repertoires in COVID-19. Repertoires were generated with immunoSEQ multiplex PCR, while TCRdb's copy carries only in-frame clones and drops some. Of some 93,000 clones listed, about 88% are singletons. Sequenced: peripheral blood. These receptors were collected from a man aged 55 to 70 with acute or convalescent COVID-19.

The V and J genes are TRBV6-6 and TRBJ1-1; unclear D gene. Trimming took 4 bases from V and 4 from J, leaving 7 bases between them. The CDR3 spans 12 residues. Germline CDR1 and CDR2: MNHNY and SVGAGI (reference sequence). In DNA form, the CDR3 reads TGTGCCAGCAGTTCCGGAGGCACTGAAGCTTTCTTT. Protein sequence: CASSSGGTEAFF.

V gene TRBV12-3 or TRBV12-4 combines with J gene TRBJ1-2, with D uncertain. The CDR3 totals 12 residues. The V gene lost 3 bases and the J gene lost 5 bases, with 7 bases spanning the gap. The CDR3 loop reads CASSFTSYGYTF. CDR3 nucleotide sequence: TGTGCCAGCAGTTTTACCAGTTATGGCTACACCTTC.

J is TRBJ1-1 and V is TRBV3-1 (or the pseudogene TRBV3-2); D is perhaps TRBD1 (6 bases). V lost 1 base to trimming and J lost 0 bases, with 9 bases between them. The V gene's germline CDR1 is LGHDT and CDR2 YNNKEL (reference sequence). The CDR3 spans 15 residues. The CDR3 reads CASSQGQVLNTEAFF. CDR3 DNA: TGTGCCAGCAGCCAAGGACAGGTGTTGAACACTGAAGCTTTCTTT.

This clone was picked up one time. The V gene is TRBV5-1, the J gene TRBJ1-1, with D possibly TRBD1 on 5 matching bases. Germline V gene sequence: CDR1 SGHRS, CDR2 YFSETQ. Trimming left V 4 bases short and J 3 bases short, with 19 bases between. This CDR3 is built from 16 residues. The CDR3 nucleotides are TGCGCCAGCAGCCTTAAAGCTCCAGGGAGGGACACTGAAGCTTTCTTT. As protein: CASSLKAPGRDTEAFF. Using reference TRBV5-1 and TRBJ1-1 for the parts outside the CDR3, the full variable domain is KAGVTQTPRYLIKTRGQQVTLSCSPISGHRSVSWYQQTPGQGLQFLFEYFSETQRNKGNFPGRFSGRQFSNSRSEMNVSTLELGDSALYLCASSLKAPGRDTEAFFGQGTRLTVV.

This clone came up once. CDR3 DNA: TGTGCCAGCAGCTTAGCTACGGGAGGGCCCTACGAGCAGTACTTC. Translated, it gives CASSLATGGPYEQYF. The chain links TRBV7-2 to TRBJ2-7; TRBD2 agrees at 8 bases. CDR3 size: 15 residues. The junction had 3 bases not matched to a gene; V was cut back by 0 bases and J by 2 bases. Germline loops: CDR1 SGHTA, CDR2 FQGNSA.

The chain joins TRBV7-9 to TRBJ2-2; no definite D call. The CDR3 is 14 residues long. The germline V gene has CDR1 SEHNR and CDR2 FQNEAQ (reference sequence). The ends were cut back, 4 bases at V and 6 bases at J, with 12 bases in the middle. CDR3 coding DNA: TGTGCCAGCAGCTCACCGCCTACTCCCGGGGAGCTGTTTTTT. Amino acid sequence: CASSSPPTPGELFF.

This chain joins TRBV12-3 or TRBV12-4 and TRBJ1-1; D possibly corresponds to TRBD1 (5 bases). The ends were cut back, 3 bases at V and 1 base at J, with 6 bases in the middle. CDR3 length: 13 residues. The CDR3 DNA follows: TGTGCCAGCAGTTTCGGGGGGAACACTGAAGCTTTCTTT. Its translation is CASSFGGNTEAFF.

This chain links TRBV14 with TRBJ1-4; D gene uncertain. The CDR3 is 14 residues long. V was shortened by 1 base and J by 7 bases, with 10 bases between the two germline ends. The germline V gene encodes CDR1 SGHDN and CDR2 FVKESK. CDR3 sequence reads: CASSQAGLVEKLFF. The CDR3 nucleotides are TGTGCCAGCAGCCAAGCCGGGTTGGTTGAAAAACTGTTTTTT.

The V and J genes are TRBV13 and TRBJ2-7; the D gene is possibly TRBD2 (7 bases). Trimming left V 5 bases short and J 2 bases short, with 13 bases between. Germline CDR1 is PRHDT and CDR2 is FYEKMQ (reference sequence). The CDR3 consists of 14 residues. CDR3 in DNA: TGTGCCAGCAGCCGGGGGGCGGGGGCCTACGAGCAGTACTTC. Its protein is CASSRGAGAYEQYF. The whole variable domain, remainder taken from reference TRBV13 and TRBJ2-7, is AAGVIQSPRHLIKEKRETATLKCYPIPRHDTVYWYQQGPGQDPQFLISFYEKMQSDKGSIPDRFSAQQFSDYHSELNMSSLELGDSALYFCASSRGAGAYEQYFGPGTRLTVT.

This sequence joins TRBV14 and TRBJ1-1; D is uncertain. The V end lost 6 bases, the J end lost 0 bases, and 17 bases lay between the germline ends. This CDR3 comprises 16 residues. The germline V gene encodes CDR1 SGHDN and CDR2 FVKESK. The CDR3 protein is CASSPTLQVLNTEAFF. In DNA, the CDR3 is TGTGCCAGCAGTCCTACTCTCCAAGTTCTGAACACTGAAGCTTTCTTT.

This clone was picked up a small number of times. The rearrangement joins TRBV4-1 to TRBJ1-2; D possibly corresponds to TRBD1 (6 bases). The CDR3 has 14 amino acids. In germline, CDR1 is MGHRA, CDR2 YSYEKL. Trimming shortened V by 3 bases and J by 4 bases, and 12 bases separated the two germline ends. CDR3 sequence reads: CASSQEQGSYGYTF. The CDR3 region has the DNA TGCGCCAGCAGCCAGGAACAGGGTAGCTATGGCTACACCTTC.

The chain combines TRBV4-1 with TRBJ2-5; 8 bases are shared with TRBD1. This CDR3 has 15 amino acids. V shed 6 bases, J shed 0 bases, and the junction held 6 bases outside the gene matches. CDR1 is MGHRA and CDR2 is YSYEKL in the germline V gene. The CDR3 coding sequence is TGCGCCAGCAGGGACGGGACAGGCCACCAAGAGACCCAGTACTTC. Its translation: CASRDGTGHQETQYF.

CDR3 sequence (DNA): TGTGCCAGCAGCCCGGTGGGGGGGGCAGATACGCAGTATTTT. Its translation: CASSPVGGADTQYF. The chain couples TRBV5-6 to TRBJ2-3, with 7 bases aligning to TRBD2. Germline values: CDR1 SGHDT, CDR2 YYEEEE. The V gene end was trimmed by 4 bases and the J gene end by 4 bases; junction bases not matched to a gene: 6. The CDR3 sequence is 14 residues long.

The chain has TRBV30 and TRBJ1-2; D is uncertain. V gave up 4 bases and J gave up 3 bases, with 9 bases separating them. The CDR3 spans 12 residues. From germline, CDR1 is GTSNPN and CDR2 SVGIG (reference sequence). The CDR3 region is CAWKGQDYGYTF. DNA for the CDR3: TGTGCCTGGAAAGGTCAGGACTATGGCTACACCTTC. Full variable domain (outside the CDR3, taken from reference TRBV30 and TRBJ1-2): SQTIHQWPATLVQPVGSPLSLECTVEGTSNPNLYWYRQAAGRGLQLLFYSVGIGQISSEVPQNLSASRPQDRQFILSSKKLLLSDSGFYLCAWKGQDYGYTFGSGTRLTVV.

The chain uses TRBV4-3 and TRBJ1-4; D gene uncertain. The CDR3 loop spans 14 amino acids. Germline V gives CDR1 LGHNA, CDR2 YSLEER. Trimming left V 4 bases short and J 7 bases short, with 13 bases between. Written as DNA, the CDR3 is TGCGCCAGCAGCCCCCAACCTAGAGGTGAAAAACTGTTTTTT. As protein: CASSPQPRGEKLFF.